The clone carrying this T cell receptor beta chain came up a few times. A 3' RACE protocol on RNA, with unique molecular identifiers, produced the TCR library. One entry per CDR3 protein results from TCRdb running MiXCR on the 3' RACE reads. The sample gives some 51,000 distinct CDR3 sequences, approximately 4.3% of which show up once; 0.55% to 0.85% is in the top ten. The data derive from a study of HIV-infected children after antiretroviral therapy interruption. Study summary: Median age was approximately 9.4 years (interruption) and more than 7 years (continuous).

Treatment denoted: PENTA 11 planned treatment interruption arm or continuous ART arm. The TCR sequence derives from a pool of human donors with HIV. Sequencing was performed on CD45RA+ CD4+ T cells from PBMCs, pooled from several time points, taken from a donor given antiretroviral therapy, either interrupted or continuous. Stated subset: naive CD4+ CD45RA+ CD45RO- T cells.

The CDR3 DNA is TGCAGTGCTAGAGGGTTCCAAGAGACCCAGTACTTC. Encoded protein: CSARGFQETQYF. This chain joins TRBV20-1 and TRBJ2-5; D not resolved. Germline CDR1 DFQATT, CDR2 SNEGSKA (reference sequence). The CDR3 sequence is 12 residues long. V shed 1 base and J shed 1 base, with 4 bases lying between them.